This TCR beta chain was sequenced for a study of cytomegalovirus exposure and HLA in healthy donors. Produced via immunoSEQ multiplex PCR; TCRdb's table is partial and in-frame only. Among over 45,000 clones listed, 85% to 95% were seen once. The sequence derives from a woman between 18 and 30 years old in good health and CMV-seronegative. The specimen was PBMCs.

The CDR3 reads CASTPSWSGLYNEQFF. CDR3 bases: TGTGCCAGCACCCCCTCTTGGTCAGGGTTATACAATGAGCAGTTCTTC. The chain uses TRBV7-8 and TRBJ2-1; maybe TRBD1 (5 bases). CDR1 is SGHVS, CDR2 FQNEAQ, per germline. The length of the CDR3 is 16 residues. Trimming removed 7 bases from V and 4 bases from J, with 20 bases in between.